This TCR beta chain was identified during a study of CD8 T cells in ankylosing spondylitis. This clonotype has just a few counts. The CDR3 is 17 residues long. The germline V gene encodes CDR1 MNHEY and CDR2 SMNVEV (reference sequence). Germline trimming cut 4 bases from V and 5 bases from J; bases unmatched to any gene: 9. TCRdb re-called the 5' RACE reads through MiXCR, storing one row per CDR3 protein. Of approximately 150,000 distinct CDR3 sequences listed, approximately 48% are singletons. This chain links TRBV27 with TRBJ2-3; 13 bases line up with TRBD2. The sequence was collected from a male donor with ankylosing spondylitis. The sample taken for sequencing was synovial fluid, either unsorted or a sorted T cell fraction (not recorded which). The CDR3 nucleotides read TGTGCCAGCAGTTCTCGGACTAGCGGGAGATGGGGAGATACGCAGTATTTT. It translates to CASSSRTSGRWGDTQYF.